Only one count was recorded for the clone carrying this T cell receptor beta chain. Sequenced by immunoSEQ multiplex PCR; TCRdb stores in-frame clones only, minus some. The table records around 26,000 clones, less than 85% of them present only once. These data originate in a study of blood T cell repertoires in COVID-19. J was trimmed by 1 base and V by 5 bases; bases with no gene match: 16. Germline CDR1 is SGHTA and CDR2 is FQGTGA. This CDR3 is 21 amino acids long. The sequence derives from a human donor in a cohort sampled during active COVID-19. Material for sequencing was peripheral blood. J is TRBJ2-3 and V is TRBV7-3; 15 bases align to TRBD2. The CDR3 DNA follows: TGTGCCAGCAGCCTACTCCCAAAGGGACTAGCGGGGGGATCCCGCACAGATACGCAGTATTTT. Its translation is CASSLLPKGLAGGSRTDTQYF.